The source of this TCR beta chain is a study of OX40 agonist ivuxolimab in advanced cancers. About the study: As their treatment, patients were administered ivuxolimab, an agonistic anti-OX40 (CD134) antibody. Every 2 weeks, patients got intravenous ivuxolimab at one of six dose levels (0.01-10 mg/kg). A diagnosis of hepatocellular carcinoma, melanoma, renal cell or head and neck cancer was present in dose-escalation patients. The study, taken as a whole, reports: Relative to CD4+ cells, CD8+ T cells on average had more expanded clones.

Sequencing was performed with immunoSEQ multiplex PCR; in TCRdb, only in-frame clones are kept and a portion is missing. Of 45,000 to 55,000 clones listed, about 88% are singletons. To note about this clone: Its antigen is not identified.

CDR1 and CDR2 from the germline V gene are KGHSH and LQKENI. Trimming took 5 bases from V and 0 from J; bases not matched to a gene: 5. This CDR3 has 15 amino acids. The sequence was obtained from an adult with an advanced solid tumor such as melanoma, head and neck, liver or kidney cancer. This rearrangement joins TRBV18 to TRBJ1-1, with TRBD1 identical over 8 bases. The sample consisted of CD4+ or CD8+ T cells sorted from blood, taken in a trial of the OX40 agonist ivuxolimab. As DNA, the CDR3 is TGTGCCAGCTCATCCGACAGGGGCATGAACACTGAAGCTTTCTTT. Its translation: CASSSDRGMNTEAFF.